Listed below are T cell receptor beta chains from one sample, sequenced in a study of Graves' ophthalmopathy and Graves' hyperthyroidism. TCRdb analysed the multiplex PCR reads with MiXCR anew, one entry per CDR3 protein. The sample yields approximately 700,000 distinct CDR3 sequences, about 40% seen once. The source material was peripheral blood. The receptors come from an adult man with Graves' ophthalmopathy. Each CDR3 is given without its conserved first and last residue. D genes are given only for firm matches.

d_call,v_call,j_call,cdr3_aa
NA,TRBV6-5,TRBJ2-7,ASSSAWTHYEQY
TRBD2,TRBV12-3/TRBV12-4,TRBJ2-7,ASLGGGPSGKQY
NA,TRBV7-2,TRBJ2-2,ASSQDARETNTGELF
NA,TRBV6-1,TRBJ1-1,TSSERGGEAF
NA,TRBV11-3,TRBJ2-6,ASSLNRRSSGANVLT
NA,TRBV24-1,TRBJ1-2,ATSAAGSSGNT
NA,TRBV7-8,TRBJ1-6,ASSVSSGPPLR
NA,TRBV7-3,TRBJ1-1,ASSLSVGQNTEAF
TRBD1,TRBV20-1,TRBJ1-2,SAQDQGGRGYT
TRBD1,TRBV11-3,TRBJ2-2,ASSIGQGETGELF
NA,TRBV5-1,TRBJ1-1,ASSLRAPGTEAF
NA,TRBV25-1,TRBJ2-2,ASVGRGTNTGELF
NA,TRBV11-2,TRBJ2-5,ASSFSGEETQY
NA,TRBV4-1,TRBJ1-1,ASSQDLWANVAF
NA,TRBV12-5,TRBJ2-2,ASALPMETGVGELF
NA,TRBV6-6,TRBJ1-6,ASWSMGESYNSPLH
NA,TRBV7-2,TRBJ2-2,ASSSTRPIFAGELF
NA,TRBV7-9,TRBJ1-2,ASRQTGGGRTPGYT
NA,TRBV5-8,TRBJ1-5,ASSLDLSPVQPQH
NA,TRBV30,TRBJ1-2,AWSKSRAGAAYGYT
NA,TRBV7-3,TRBJ1-2,ASSLIAGWYGYT
NA,TRBV5-5,TRBJ2-7,ASSSFGWGKNEQY
TRBD1,TRBV5-1,TRBJ2-7,ASSAGQGKGEQY
NA,TRBV11-2,TRBJ2-5,ARASASSSGETQY
TRBD1,TRBV24-1,TRBJ1-1,ATSDFRGQGTAEAF
NA,TRBV15,TRBJ1-1,ATSRDTTEAF
NA,TRBV25-1,TRBJ2-1,ASSELGNGKRNEQF
NA,TRBV7-2,TRBJ2-5,ASSFVGQGTQY
TRBD1,TRBV10-2,TRBJ2-7,ASSGDRDAHEQY